A selection of T cell receptor beta chains follows, all from one sample in a study of pediatric ulcerative colitis. Using immunoSEQ multiplex PCR, the repertoire was profiled, and TCRdb retains in-frame clones only, with some absent. The table has about 35,000 clones, roughly 77% seen once. The source material was gut tissue. Every receptor here comes from a boy aged 10-17 years with mild ulcerative colitis. CDR3s include the opening cysteine and the closing phenylalanine or tryptophan. Fields, in order: V gene, J gene, clone size, CDR3 length, D gene, CDR3 protein, CDR3 DNA. The D gene is left open where the match is weak. A clone size is listed for some rows: how often the clone was seen (once, few, many), or a class if it is expanded.

TRBV7-9,TRBJ2-7,few,13,-,CASSPPLEYEQYF,TGTGCCAGCAGCCCTCCCCTTGAATACGAGCAGTACTTC
TRBV9,TRBJ2-1,-,16,TRBD2,CASSALRGGRRNEQFF,TGTGCCAGCAGCGCTCTTCGGGGGGGACGTCGCAATGAGCAGTTCTTC
TRBV5-6,TRBJ1-6,few,14,-,CASSSTVTYSPLHF,TGTGCCAGCAGCTCGACAGTTACATATTCACCCCTCCACTTT
TRBV5-5,TRBJ2-7,once,12,-,CASSLWDYEQYF,TGTGCCAGCAGCTTATGGGACTACGAGCAGTACTTC
TRBV5-8,TRBJ1-2,few,13,-,CASSLGAGEGYTF,TGTGCCAGCAGCTTGGGGGCAGGGGAAGGCTACACCTTC
TRBV19,TRBJ2-3,-,14,-,CASSIIGGTDTQYF,TGTGCCAGTAGTATAATTGGCGGGACCGATACGCAGTATTTT
TRBV10-1,TRBJ2-1,-,17,-,CASSKLRGLGPYNEQFF,TGCGCCAGCAGTAAACTACGGGGGCTAGGGCCCTACAATGAGCAGTTCTTC
TRBV7-2,TRBJ2-7,-,15,TRBD2,CASSSQLAGGYEQYF,TGTGCCAGCAGCTCCCAGCTAGCGGGGGGCTACGAGCAGTACTTC
TRBV2,TRBJ1-5,-,16,TRBD1,CASSQYGDRGGQPQHF,TGTGCCAGCAGCCAATACGGGGACAGGGGGGGTCAGCCCCAGCATTTT
TRBV28,TRBJ2-5,-,16,TRBD2,CASSFSGAGGEETQYF,TGTGCCAGCAGTTTCTCGGGAGCGGGGGGCGAAGAGACCCAGTACTTC
TRBV6-1,TRBJ1-1,-,13,TRBD1,CASRMTGVTEAFF,TGTGCCAGCAGGATGACAGGGGTGACTGAAGCTTTCTTT
TRBV5-8,TRBJ2-3,-,14,-,CASSLTGIEDTQYF,TGTGCCAGCAGCTTGACGGGGATAGAAGATACGCAGTATTTT
TRBV6-4,TRBJ1-1,-,15,-,CASSDSRDVNTEAFF,TGTGCCAGCAGTGACTCACGCGACGTGAACACTGAAGCTTTCTTT
TRBV6-5,TRBJ1-2,-,15,-,CASKYARGLNYGYTF,TGTGCCAGCAAATATGCCCGGGGGTTGAACTATGGCTACACCTTC
TRBV6-6,TRBJ1-2,-,13,-,CASSPTSNYGYTF,TGTGCCAGCAGCCCAACAAGTAACTATGGCTACACCTTC
TRBV2,TRBJ1-1,-,14,TRBD1,CASISTGARTEAFF,TGTGCCAGCATTTCCACAGGGGCTAGGACTGAAGCTTTCTTT
TRBV5-6,TRBJ1-1,-,18,-,CASSRRGGRAVMNTEAFF,TGTGCCAGCAGCCGTAGGGGCGGGCGGGCCGTCATGAACACTGAAGCTTTCTTT
TRBV6-5,TRBJ1-3,-,14,TRBD1,CASSTPGQGNTIYF,TGTGCCAGCAGTACCCCGGGACAGGGAAACACCATATATTTT
TRBV4-1,TRBJ1-2,-,15,TRBD1,CASAQRQGAIYGYTF,TGCGCCAGCGCCCAACGACAGGGGGCCATCTATGGCTACACCTTC
TRBV5-1,TRBJ2-6,-,19,TRBD2,CASSVRLAGLTPGANVLTF,TGCGCCAGCAGCGTACGACTAGCGGGGCTAACTCCTGGGGCCAACGTCCTGACTTTC
TRBV6-5,TRBJ1-4,-,13,-,CATQDGNNEKLFF,TGTGCCACCCAGGACGGGAATAATGAAAAACTGTTTTTT
TRBV2,TRBJ2-7,-,16,TRBD2,CASQRRALAGGNEQYF,TGTGCCAGCCAGCGAAGGGCTCTAGCGGGGGGGAACGAGCAGTACTTC
TRBV5-5,TRBJ1-3,-,15,-,CASSLSTGPGNTIYF,TGTGCCAGCAGCTTATCTACAGGGCCTGGAAACACCATATATTTT
TRBV9,TRBJ2-3,-,15,TRBD2,CASSPFGTKGYTQYF,TGTGCCAGCAGCCCCTTTGGGACTAAGGGTTATACGCAGTATTTT
TRBV7-9,TRBJ2-2,-,16,TRBD1,CASSLPMDRATGELFF,TGTGCCAGCAGCCTACCAATGGACAGGGCCACCGGGGAGCTGTTTTTT
TRBV18,TRBJ1-1,-,15,-,CASSQERLGITEAFF,TGTGCCAGCTCACAGGAGAGGTTGGGGATCACTGAAGCTTTCTTT
TRBV7-2,TRBJ1-6,-,17,TRBD1,CASSSRMDRGWGSPLHF,TGTGCCAGCAGCTCCCGGATGGACAGGGGCTGGGGTTCACCCCTCCACTTT
TRBV30,TRBJ1-1,once,14,-,CAWSVRHRASEAFF,TGTGCCTGGAGTGTAAGGCACAGGGCGTCCGAAGCTTTCTTT
TRBV5-1,TRBJ1-2,-,13,-,CASSPDITYGYTF,TGCGCCAGCAGCCCCGACATCACCTATGGCTACACCTTC
TRBV2,TRBJ2-7,-,13,TRBD1,CASKQGPTYEQYF,TGTGCCAGCAAACAGGGGCCCACCTACGAGCAGTACTTC
TRBV6-1,TRBJ2-7,-,15,-,CASSERGFTAYEQYF,TGTGCCAGCAGTGAACGCGGTTTTACAGCCTACGAGCAGTACTTC
TRBV19,TRBJ1-3,once,17,-,CASSIGSPISSGNTIYF,TGTGCCAGTAGTATTGGCAGTCCTATCAGCTCTGGAAACACCATATATTTT
TRBV7-6,TRBJ1-1,-,17,TRBD1,CASSLAGQGVGNTEAFF,TGTGCCAGCAGCTTAGCGGGACAGGGGGTTGGAAACACTGAAGCTTTCTTT
TRBV10-2,TRBJ2-7,-,13,-,CASTGRGGGEQYF,TGCGCCAGCACCGGACGAGGGGGAGGCGAGCAGTACTTC
TRBV5-4,TRBJ1-2,-,16,TRBD1,CASSLPGQGPNYGYTF,TGTGCCAGCAGCTTGCCGGGACAGGGACCTAACTATGGCTACACCTTC
TRBV10-3,TRBJ1-1,-,15,-,CAISESLGTPLEAFF,TGTGCCATCAGTGAGTCGCTGGGGACCCCACTTGAAGCTTTCTTT
TRBV2,TRBJ1-2,-,14,-,CAAESFTSGYGYTF,TGTGCCGCTGAGTCTTTTACCTCGGGCTATGGCTACACCTTC